This T cell receptor beta chain is from a study of blood T cell repertoires in COVID-19. The wider study: The United States, Italy and Spain provided the acute and convalescent COVID-19 samples. Sources were T cells, B-cell-depleted T cells, or PBMCs; the material itself was cDNA or gDNA.

Germline CDR1 and CDR2: SGHAT and FQNNGV. With 0 bases removed from V and 0 bases from J, the gap between germline ends came to 9 bases. This CDR3 comprises 15 residues. This study enrolled people aged 18 to 89 from under 25 US geographic areas. Original handling: By means of reference gene primer amplification, nucleated cell counts were estimated. Produced via immunoSEQ multiplex PCR; TCRdb's table is partial and in-frame only. The V and J calls and the clone size are those of that table, but D and trimming were determined from the DNA. The table lists 300,000 to 350,000 clones, 65% to 90% of them singletons.

Sequencing was carried out using PBMCs or T cells enriched from blood (not recorded which). This sequence originates from a woman between 40 and 50 years old with acute COVID-19. The chain employs TRBV11-2 and TRBJ2-7; maybe TRBD1 (5 bases). In nucleotides, the CDR3 is TGTGCCAGCAGCTTAGAGCGGACAAGCTCCTACGAGCAGTACTTC. This codes for CASSLERTSSYEQYF.